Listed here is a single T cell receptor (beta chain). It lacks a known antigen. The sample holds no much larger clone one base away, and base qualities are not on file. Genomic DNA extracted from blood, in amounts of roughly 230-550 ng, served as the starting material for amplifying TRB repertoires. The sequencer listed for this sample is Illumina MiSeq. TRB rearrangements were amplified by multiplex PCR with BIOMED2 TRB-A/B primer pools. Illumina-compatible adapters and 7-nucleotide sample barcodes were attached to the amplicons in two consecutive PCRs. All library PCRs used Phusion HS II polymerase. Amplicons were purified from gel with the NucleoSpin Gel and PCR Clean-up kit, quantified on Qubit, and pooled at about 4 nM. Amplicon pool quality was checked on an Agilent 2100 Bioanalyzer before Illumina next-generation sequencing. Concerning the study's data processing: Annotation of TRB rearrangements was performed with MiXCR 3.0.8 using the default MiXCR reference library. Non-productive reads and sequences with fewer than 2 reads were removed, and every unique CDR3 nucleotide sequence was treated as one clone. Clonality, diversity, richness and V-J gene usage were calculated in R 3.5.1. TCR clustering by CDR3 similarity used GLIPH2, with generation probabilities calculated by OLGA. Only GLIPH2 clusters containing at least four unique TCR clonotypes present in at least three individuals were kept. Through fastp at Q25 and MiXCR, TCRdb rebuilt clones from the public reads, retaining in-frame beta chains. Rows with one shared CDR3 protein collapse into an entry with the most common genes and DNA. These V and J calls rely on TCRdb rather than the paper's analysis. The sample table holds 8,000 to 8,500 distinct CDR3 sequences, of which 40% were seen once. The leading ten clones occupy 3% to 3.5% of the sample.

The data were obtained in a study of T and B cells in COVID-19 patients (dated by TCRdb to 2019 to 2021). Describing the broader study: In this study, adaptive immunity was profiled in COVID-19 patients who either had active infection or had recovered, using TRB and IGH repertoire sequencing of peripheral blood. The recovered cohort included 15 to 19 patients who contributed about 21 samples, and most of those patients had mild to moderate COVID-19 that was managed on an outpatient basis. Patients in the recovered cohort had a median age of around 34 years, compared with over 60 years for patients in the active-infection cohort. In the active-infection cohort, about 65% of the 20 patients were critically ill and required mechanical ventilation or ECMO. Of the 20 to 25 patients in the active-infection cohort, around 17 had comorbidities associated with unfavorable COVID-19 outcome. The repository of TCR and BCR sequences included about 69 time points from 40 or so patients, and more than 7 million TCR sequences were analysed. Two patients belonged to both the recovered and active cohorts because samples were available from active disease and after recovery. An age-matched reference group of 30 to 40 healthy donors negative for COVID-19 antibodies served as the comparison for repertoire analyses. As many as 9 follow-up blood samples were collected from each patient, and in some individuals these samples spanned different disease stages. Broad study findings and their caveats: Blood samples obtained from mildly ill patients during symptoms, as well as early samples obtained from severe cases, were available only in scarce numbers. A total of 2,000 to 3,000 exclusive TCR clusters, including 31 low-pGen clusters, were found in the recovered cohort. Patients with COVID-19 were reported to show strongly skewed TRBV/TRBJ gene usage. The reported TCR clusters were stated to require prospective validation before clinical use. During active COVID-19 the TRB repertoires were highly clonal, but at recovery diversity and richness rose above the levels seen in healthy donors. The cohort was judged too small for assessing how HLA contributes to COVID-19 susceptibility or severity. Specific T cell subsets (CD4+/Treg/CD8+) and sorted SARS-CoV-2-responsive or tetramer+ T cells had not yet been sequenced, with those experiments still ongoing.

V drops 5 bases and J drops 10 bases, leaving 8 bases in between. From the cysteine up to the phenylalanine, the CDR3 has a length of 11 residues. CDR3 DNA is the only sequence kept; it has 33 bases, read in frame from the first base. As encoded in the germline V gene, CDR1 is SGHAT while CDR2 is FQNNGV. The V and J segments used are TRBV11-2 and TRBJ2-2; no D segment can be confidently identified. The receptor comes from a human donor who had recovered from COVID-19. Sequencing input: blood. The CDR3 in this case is CASSPREELFF. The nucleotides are TGTGCCAGCAGCCCCCGCGAGGAGCTGTTTTTT.